These 18 T cell receptor beta chains originate from one sample sequenced in a study of cytomegalovirus exposure and HLA in healthy donors (dated by TCRdb to 2017 to 2019). Libraries came from the immunoSEQ multiplex PCR assay. The multiplex PCR relied on a mix of 60 forward primers for TCR Vbeta segments and 13 reverse primers for TCR Jbeta segments. Held by TCRdb, this immuneACCESS table contains in-frame sequences only and omits some clones. Under half of the omission traces to an unresolved V gene where checked; the cause of the rest is unknown. This sample has nearly 65,000 clones in its table, and 73% of those were observed once. Clones ranked in the top ten supply approximately 5.5% of the sample. Sample: PBMCs. These receptors were taken from a man in his fifties in good health and CMV-seronegative.

On this clone: Different DNA sequences within this sample yield the same CDR3. V usage is TRBV6-5 and J usage is TRBJ1-3; no definite D call. V was shortened by 0 bases and J by 0 bases, with 9 bases between the two germline ends. The CDR3 covers 16 residues. Germline V gene data show CDR1 as MNHEY and CDR2 as SVGAGI. In DNA form, the CDR3 reads TGTGCCAGCAGTTACTCGAGGGCATCCTCTGGAAACACCATATATTTT. Translation: CASSYSRASSGNTIYF.

This clone has a single count. The rearrangement uses TRBV2 and TRBJ1-2, with 7 bases fitting TRBD1. V shed 4 bases, J shed 1 base, and the junction held 0 bases outside the gene matches. The CDR3 loop spans 13 amino acids. Germline V gives CDR1 SNHLY, CDR2 FYNNEI. The CDR3 spells CASSGDSNYGYTF. CDR3 DNA sequence: TGTGCCAGCAGTGGGGACAGTAACTATGGCTACACCTTC.

The chain links TRBV6-5 to TRBJ1-2; 9 nucleotides match TRBD1. The CDR3 is 14 amino acids. Germline CDR1 is MNHEY and CDR2 is SVGAGI. V dropped 5 bases and J dropped 8; count of bases not matched to a gene: 9. As DNA, the CDR3 is TGTGCCAGCAGTGCTACCGGGACAGGGCGCGGCTACACCTTC. Encoded protein: CASSATGTGRGYTF.

The genes are TRBV9 and TRBJ2-5, with D unresolved. Germline V CDR1 and CDR2: SGDLS, YYNGEE. Trimming left V 0 bases short and J 7 bases short, with 4 bases between. The CDR3 has 11 residues. The CDR3 nucleotides read TGTGCCAGCAGCGTAGGAGGGACCCAGTACTTC. It yields the protein CASSVGGTQYF.

The CDR3, as DNA: TGTGCCAGTAGACCGGGACAGGTGGGAGGATCACCCCTCCACTTT. It codes for CASRPGQVGGSPLHF. This chain links TRBV19 with TRBJ1-6, with 8 bases matching TRBD1. After removal of 6 bases from V and 10 bases from J, the junction contained 11 bases not matched to a gene. CDR1 is LNHDA, CDR2 SQIVND, per germline (reference sequence). The CDR3 consists of 15 residues.

V usage is TRBV6-5 and J usage is TRBJ1-2; D remains unclear. V was cut by 10 bases and J by 8 bases, with 20 bases left in between. Germline V gives CDR1 MNHEY, CDR2 SVGAGI. This CDR3 contains 13 residues. The CDR3 nucleotides are TGTGCCATCTACGGGTCTTCGGAAGCCGGCTACACCTTC. Translation: CAIYGSSEAGYTF.

The chain combines TRBV10-3 with TRBJ2-5; 10 bases align to TRBD2. After removal of 0 bases from V and 7 bases from J, the junction contained 11 bases not matched to a gene. Per germline, CDR1 ENHRY and CDR2 SYGVKD. The CDR3 has 17 amino acids. CDR3 residues: CAISESTFSGGSRTQYF. In DNA form, the CDR3 reads TGTGCCATCAGTGAGTCGACGTTTAGCGGGGGGTCGAGGACCCAGTACTTC.

This rearrangement joins TRBV7-9 to TRBJ1-1; 7 nucleotides match TRBD1. CDR3 size: 13 residues. V lost 8 bases and J lost 1; bases outside the gene matches: 4. CDR1 and CDR2 (germline): SEHNR, FQNEAQ (reference sequence). DNA for the CDR3: TGTGCCAGCGCAGGGGGGAGGAACACTGAAGCTTTCTTT. Protein product: CASAGGRNTEAFF.

The CDR3 DNA reads as TGTGCCTGGAGTGTTGGGGACTGGGCGGCAGATACGCAGTATTTT. Protein product: CAWSVGDWAADTQYF. The J gene is TRBJ2-3, the V gene TRBV30; maybe TRBD2 (6 bases). Germline CDR1 reads GTSNPN; CDR2 reads SVGIG (reference sequence). This CDR3 has 15 amino acids. V was shortened by 0 bases and J by 4 bases, with 14 bases between the two germline ends.

The rearrangement links TRBV4-2 to TRBJ2-1; a possible D gene is TRBD1 (6 bases). Germline-derived CDR1 and CDR2 are LGHNA and YNFKEQ. This CDR3 has 14 residues. V lost 1 base, J lost 8 bases, and 12 bases lay in between. DNA of the CDR3: TGTGCCAGCAGCCAAGGGGGGCAGTTCTATGAGCAGTTCTTC. It codes for CASSQGGQFYEQFF.

The chain combines TRBV10-3 with TRBJ1-1; D remains ambiguous. V was pared by 11 bases and J by 5 bases, with 15 bases between. Germline CDR1 ENHRY, CDR2 SYGVKD. This CDR3 is built from 12 residues. CDR3 nucleotide sequence: TGTGCCGCCGGCGGGGATGGAACTGAAGCTTTCTTT. Its translation is CAAGGDGTEAFF.

The J gene is TRBJ1-5, the V gene TRBV27; a possible D gene is TRBD1 (5 bases). V was cut by 6 bases and J by 4 bases, with 16 bases left in between. The CDR3 contains 15 residues. CDR1 MNHEY and CDR2 SMNVEV come from the germline V gene (reference sequence). The CDR3 protein is CASRSERQKNQPQHF. The CDR3 DNA follows: TGTGCCAGCAGGTCCGAGCGACAGAAAAATCAGCCCCAGCATTTT.

The rearrangement uses TRBV6-1 and TRBJ2-1; TRBD1 is a possible D gene (5 bases). V was cut by 1 base and J by 0 bases, with 10 bases left in between. This CDR3 spans 16 amino acids. Looked up from germline, CDR1 is MNHNS and CDR2 is SASEGT. The CDR3 DNA reads TGTGCCAGCAGTGAAGATGGGGCCTTCTCCTACAATGAGCAGTTCTTC. Translation: CASSEDGAFSYNEQFF.

This clone has a handful of counts. The V gene is TRBV27, the J gene TRBJ1-1; the match to TRBD1 covers 11 bases. After removal of 5 bases from V and 4 bases from J, the junction contained 9 bases not matched to a gene. In germline, CDR1 is MNHEY, CDR2 SMNVEV (reference sequence). This CDR3 is built from 16 residues. The CDR3 is CASSLRTGGMSTEAFF. The CDR3 region has the DNA TGTGCCAGCAGTCTCCGGACAGGGGGCATGAGCACTGAAGCTTTCTTT.

In DNA, the CDR3 is TGTGCCAGCAGTTCCGGGACAGCGATGAACACTGAAGCTTTCTTT. As protein: CASSSGTAMNTEAFF. The chain couples TRBV28 to TRBJ1-1; 7 nucleotides line up with TRBD1. CDR3 size: 15 residues. V lost 4 bases, J lost 0 bases, and 5 bases stayed unmatched. CDR1 MDHEN and CDR2 SYDVKM come from the germline V gene. Drawing the rest from reference TRBV28 and TRBJ1-1, the complete variable domain is DVKVTQSSRYLVKRTGEKVFLECVQDMDHENMFWYRQDPGLGLRLIYFSYDVKMKEKGDIPEGYSVSREKKERFSLILESASTNQTSMYLCASSSGTAMNTEAFFGQGTRLTVV.

This clone was seen once. At one end the junction does not follow the germline gene, possibly because of a read error. This chain links TRBV7-9 with TRBJ2-7; 9 nucleotides agree with TRBD1. Germline CDR1 and CDR2: SEHNR and FQNEAQ (reference sequence). The CDR3 runs to 14 residues. The CDR3 nucleotides read TGTGCCAGCAGCGACCATAAGACGGGACAGGGCAGCGTCTTC. As protein: CASSDHKTGQGSVF.

The chain employs TRBV25-1 and TRBJ2-7; a possible D gene is TRBD1 (6 bases). Trimming removed 9 bases from V and 4 bases from J, with 10 bases in between. The germline V gene has CDR1 MGHDK and CDR2 SYGVNS. The CDR3 loop spans 11 amino acids. The CDR3 here is CASQGLYEQYF. The CDR3, as DNA: TGTGCCAGTCAGGGGCTTTACGAGCAGTACTTC.

This chain links TRBV5-1 with TRBJ2-5, with a possible D match to TRBD1 (6 bases). Germline loops: CDR1 SGHRS, CDR2 YFSETQ. The CDR3 runs 13 residues. V shed 7 bases and J shed 1 base, with 11 bases lying between them. CDR3 in amino acids: CASGGPFQETQYF. The CDR3 nucleotides are TGCGCCAGCGGGGGCCCCTTCCAAGAGACCCAGTACTTC.